Following are 4 T cell receptor beta chains from one sample sequenced in a study of vaccination and CD4 T cells after COVID-19. The time point denotes: late sampling 161 to 241 days after vaccination in a few convalescent patients. Treatment in this sample: roughly nine-day PBMC culture with coronavirus spike peptide pools or control peptides (ViraFEST assay). Antigen specificity for these receptors is unknown. The Oncomine TCR Beta short-read assay sequenced DNA from cultured CD4+ T cells. In TCRdb, the PCR reads were re-called with MiXCR into one record per CDR3 protein. This sample has tens of thousands of distinct CDR3 sequences, with 30% to 35% found just once. The material sequenced was CD4+ T cells from blood, cultured in vitro, taken about 7 months after SARS-CoV-2 vaccination. All receptors derive from a human donor who had recovered from COVID-19.

This clonotype is medium-sized. The chain is built from TRBV7-9 and TRBJ2-7; a possible D gene is TRBD1 (7 bases). The CDR3 contains 14 residues. Germline lookup yields CDR1 SEHNR and CDR2 FQNEAQ (reference sequence). V dropped 5 bases and J dropped 7 bases, with 18 bases sitting between them. CDR3 protein: CASSLNIPGGEQYF. The CDR3 nucleotides are TGTGCCAGCAGCCTTAACATTCCAGGGGGGGAGCAGTACTTC.

The CDR3 loop reads CASSLERWSTIYF. In DNA form, the CDR3 reads TGTGCCAGCAGCTTAGAGCGATGGAGCACCATATATTTT. This rearrangement joins TRBV7-9 to TRBJ1-3; D not certain. The V end was cut by 1 base, the J end by 9 bases, with 10 bases between. Germline-derived CDR1 and CDR2 are SEHNR and FQNEAQ (reference sequence). This CDR3 region has 13 residues.

Only a few counts were recorded for this clonotype. The chain joins TRBV6-5 to TRBJ1-2; possibly TRBD1 for D (5 bases). Germline lookup yields CDR1 MNHEY and CDR2 SVGAGI. This CDR3 comprises 15 residues. Trimming removed 2 bases at V and 4 bases at J, with 14 bases between. The CDR3 loop is CASSYQTGTGYGYTF. The CDR3 nucleotides read TGTGCCAGCAGTTACCAAACCGGGACGGGCTATGGCTACACCTTC.

The chain is built from TRBV6-1 and TRBJ2-7; no clear D gene. The CDR3 extends over 16 amino acids. Germline V CDR1 and CDR2: MNHNS, SASEGT. The germline V and J ends were trimmed by 0 bases and 6 bases, with 18 bases remaining between them. CDR3 amino acids: CASSEAGTLRKSEQYF. CDR3 DNA sequence: TGTGCCAGCAGTGAAGCGGGTACATTACGAAAATCCGAGCAGTACTTC.